The rows below give T cell receptor beta chains drawn from one sample of a study of control samples from healthy donors and cancer patients. Clones were sequenced by immunoSEQ multiplex PCR, and TCRdb holds only the in-frame ones, with some missing. This sample has about 89,000 clones, with under 90% found just once. Source material: blood. These receptors were obtained from a woman between 35 and 50 years old in good health. CDR3s include the opening cysteine and the closing phenylalanine or tryptophan. A D gene is named only where the DNA matches it firmly. Only some rows state a clone size, as once, few, many or a class for expanded clones.

V gene,J gene,D gene,clone size,CDR3 DNA,CDR3 protein
TRBV5-1,TRBJ2-6,.,.,TGCGCCAGCAGCTTGGGGGTCCCGGGGGCCAACGTCCTGACTTTC,CASSLGVPGANVLTF
TRBV20-1,TRBJ1-2,.,.,TGCAGCGCTAGGCGGTACTATGGCTACACCTTC,CSARRYYGYTF
TRBV24-1,TRBJ2-3,.,.,TGTGCCACCAGTGAGCCCGGACAGAGCACAGATACGCAGTATTTT,CATSEPGQSTDTQYF
TRBV9,TRBJ2-2,TRBD2,.,TGTGCCAGCAGCGTTGGGACTAGCGATACCGGGGAGCTGTTTTTT,CASSVGTSDTGELFF
TRBV30,TRBJ1-1,TRBD1,.,TGTGCCTGGAGTGCCTACGACAGGGAGACTGAAGCTTTCTTT,CAWSAYDRETEAFF
TRBV4-1,TRBJ2-7,TRBD1,.,TGCGCCAGCAGCCATGAACCGGGACAGGGACGCGAGCAGTACTTC,CASSHEPGQGREQYF
TRBV3-1/TRBV3-2,TRBJ1-1,.,.,TGTGCCAGCAGCCCTTCAGATGTTGGACAAGAGGAAGCTTTCTTT,CASSPSDVGQEEAFF
TRBV19,TRBJ1-1,.,.,TGTGCCAGTAGATTCTCCGGGACCATGAACACTGAAGCTTTCTTT,CASRFSGTMNTEAFF
TRBV10-3,TRBJ1-1,TRBD1,.,TGTGCCATCAACCAGGGACAGGGGGCCACTGAAGCTTTCTTT,CAINQGQGATEAFF
TRBV5-1,TRBJ2-5,.,.,TGCGCCAGCAGCTTGGAGCCAGCCAAAGAGACCCAGTACTTC,CASSLEPAKETQYF
TRBV4-3,TRBJ2-7,TRBD1,.,TGCGCCAGCAGCCAAGATACAGGGGCCTACGAGCAGTACTTC,CASSQDTGAYEQYF
TRBV19,TRBJ1-5,.,.,TGTGCCAGTAGGGTCGGAAAGGGCAGTGGCAATCAGCCCCAGCATTTT,CASRVGKGSGNQPQHF
TRBV19,TRBJ1-3,.,.,TGTGCCAGTAGTCAGCGGGACTCTGGAAACACCATATATTTT,CASSQRDSGNTIYF
TRBV7-2,TRBJ2-3,.,once,TGTGCCAGCAGCCAAGGGAGCCGAGCTGGTGATACGCAGTATTTT,CASSQGSRAGDTQYF
TRBV29-1,TRBJ2-7,.,once,TGCAGCGCCCAGGGTCTCTTTGGCGTCGGCGAGCAGTACTTC,CSAQGLFGVGEQYF
TRBV18,TRBJ1-1,TRBD1,.,TGTGCCAGCTCACCAATCGCAGGGGGAAGGAACACTGAAGCTTTCTTT,CASSPIAGGRNTEAFF
TRBV11-3,TRBJ2-1,.,.,TGTGCCAGCACCTCTTCCCGGGGTGTCCTCTACAATGAGCAGTTCTTC,CASTSSRGVLYNEQFF
TRBV4-3,TRBJ1-3,.,.,TGCGCCAGCAGCCAAGATTACGGACGAACTGGAAACACCATATATTTT,CASSQDYGRTGNTIYF
TRBV30,TRBJ1-4,.,.,TGTGCCTTGAGGGGTCTTGGTGAAAAACTGTTTTTT,CALRGLGEKLFF
TRBV15,TRBJ1-4,.,once,TGTGCCACCATGGCTAGGGGGAATGAAAAACTGTTTTTT,CATMARGNEKLFF
TRBV24-1,TRBJ2-3,.,.,TGTGCCACCAGTGATTTGGATGGTTTCGACACAGATACGCAGTATTTT,CATSDLDGFDTDTQYF
TRBV4-1,TRBJ2-1,TRBD2,once,TGCGCCAGCAGCCAAGGACTAGCGGGGGGCTCCATCTCCTCCTACAATGAGCAGTTCTTC,CASSQGLAGGSISSYNEQFF
TRBV19,TRBJ1-3,.,.,TGTGCCAGTAGGCTATACGCAGGGACCTCTGGAAACACCATATATTTT,CASRLYAGTSGNTIYF
TRBV2,TRBJ1-2,TRBD1,.,TGTGCCAGCAGGAAGGGACAGGGGTTCGGCTACACCTTC,CASRKGQGFGYTF
TRBV11-3,TRBJ1-1,TRBD1,.,TGTGCCAGCAGCTTACGACAGGGGAACACTGAAGCTTTCTTT,CASSLRQGNTEAFF
TRBV6-2/TRBV6-3,TRBJ2-1,TRBD2,.,TGTGCCAGCAGTCGACTAGCGGGGGGGCTCAATGAGCAGTTCTTC,CASSRLAGGLNEQFF
TRBV27,TRBJ1-4,TRBD1,.,TGTGCCAGCAGCCCGACAGGGGCTAATGAAAAACTGTTTTTT,CASSPTGANEKLFF
TRBV7-2,TRBJ1-4,.,.,TGTGCCAGCAGCTTCTTTCCAACTAATGAAAAACTGTTTTTT,CASSFFPTNEKLFF
TRBV24-1,TRBJ1-4,TRBD1,.,TGTGCCACCAGTGATCCGGGGACAGGGGACGAAAAACTGTTTTTT,CATSDPGTGDEKLFF
TRBV9,TRBJ2-1,TRBD2,.,TGTGCCAGCAGCTTGCGACTAGCGGGGGTTGGGGAGCAGTTCTTC,CASSLRLAGVGEQFF
TRBV27,TRBJ1-2,TRBD1,.,TGTGCCAGCAGTAATTTATGGGGGACAGGGGTGGATGGCTACACCTTC,CASSNLWGTGVDGYTF
TRBV9,TRBJ2-1,TRBD2,.,TGTGCCAGCAGCGTAGGTAGCGGGGGGGCCCCGTTTACCTACAATGAGCAGTTCTTC,CASSVGSGGAPFTYNEQFF